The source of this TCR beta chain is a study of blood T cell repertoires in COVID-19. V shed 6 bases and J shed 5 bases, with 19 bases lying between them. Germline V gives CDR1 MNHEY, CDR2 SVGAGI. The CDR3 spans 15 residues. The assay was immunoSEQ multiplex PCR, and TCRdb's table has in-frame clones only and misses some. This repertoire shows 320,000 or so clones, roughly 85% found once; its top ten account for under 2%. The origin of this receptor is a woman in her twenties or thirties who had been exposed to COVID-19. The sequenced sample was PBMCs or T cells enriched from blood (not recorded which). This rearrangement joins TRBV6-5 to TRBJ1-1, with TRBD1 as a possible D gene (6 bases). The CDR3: CASRGGEGSRTEAFF. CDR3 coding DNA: TGTGCCAGCAGAGGGGGTGAGGGGTCTCGAACTGAAGCTTTCTTT.